These T cell receptor beta chains were read from a single sample in a study of T-cell memory formation after mild COVID-19. Using its own MiXCR run on the 5' RACE reads, TCRdb lists one record per CDR3 protein. The data hold hundreds of thousands of distinct CDR3 sequences, with more than 20% observed a single time. The sequenced material came from PBMCs or a T cell subset sorted from them (not recorded which). The receptors stem from an adult woman who had mild COVID-19 (a few samples of this study predate the infection). Cell type and time point are not known. CDR3s include the opening cysteine and the closing phenylalanine or tryptophan. The order of the fields is V gene, D gene, CDR3 protein. D genes are given only for firm matches.

TRBV27 | TRBD2 | CASRGLAAQYF
TRBV7-6 | TRBD2 | CASSQELWASGSMSSGEQFF
TRBV5-6 | NA | CASSFITYEQYF
TRBV5-1 | NA | CASSRTGTTHSPLHF
TRBV19 | TRBD2 | CASSSPHGRAGEGTDTQYF
TRBV7-2 | NA | CASSTQTVGEAFF
TRBV20-1 | TRBD2 | CSARRRIAGSYEQYF
TRBV5-1 | NA | CASTLSAGRSLNTEAFF
TRBV12-3/TRBV12-4 | TRBD2 | CASSLSSGLFELFF
TRBV7-2 | NA | CASSLGWWQALRGTQYF
TRBV7-2 | NA | CASSLGRITDTQYF
TRBV11-2 | TRBD2 | CASSLDGSGMSPDTDTQYF
TRBV9 | TRBD1 | CASGVRTGRNEQFF
TRBV7-2 | NA | CAITRGDTQYF
TRBV11-2 | TRBD1 | CASSSDRGAAEAFF
TRBV7-7 | NA | CASSSGTRNTGELFF
TRBV5-4 | NA | CASSFGGDEQFF
TRBV15 | NA | CATSRGSATNEKLFF
TRBV20-1 | TRBD1 | CSARRTGVDTGELFF
TRBV12-3/TRBV12-4 | NA | CASSRRRDTQYF
TRBV5-1 | NA | CASSSGKLTGSTGRAQETQYF
TRBV27 | NA | CASSLWGGPNTGELFF
TRBV19 | NA | CASSIRDLHGYTF
TRBV7-9 | NA | CASSFNGELFF
TRBV30 | NA | CAWSRTVQETQYF
TRBV2 | NA | CASRGNRDNEQFF
TRBV5-1 | NA | CASSLVRGTRNEQFF
TRBV5-1 | TRBD1 | CASSSGQNSGNTIYF
TRBV10-3 | NA | CAINGNLTDTQYF
TRBV5-1 | NA | CASSFGRGGNPEQYF
TRBV7-2 | NA | CASSYGWVAAKGQYF
TRBV27 | NA | CASSFQGGASYEQYF
TRBV12-3/TRBV12-4 | NA | CASSRIAANEQFF
TRBV20-1 | TRBD1 | CSAREAGGGYGYTF
TRBV7-6 | TRBD1 | CASSSIQGGENTEAFF
TRBV29-1 | NA | CSVNSDQSSNYGYTF
TRBV6-6 | NA | CASSLTRDQPQHF
TRBV7-6 | NA | CASSTYEGWAYEQYF
TRBV7-9 | TRBD2 | CASSLTPSGRNNEQFF
TRBV7-6 | NA | CASSHPESGNTEAFF
TRBV29-1 | TRBD1 | CSVEDVENRGHSPLHF
TRBV10-3 | NA | CAISESARVETQYF
TRBV18 | NA | CASRDGQNTEAFF
TRBV5-1 | NA | CASRAETLSYNEQFF
TRBV29-1 | NA | CSVQPQGNTGELFF
TRBV14 | NA | CASSQVGRRVRYNEQFF
TRBV4-1 | NA | CASSQIALSAINQPQHF
TRBV2 | NA | CASSEARVGGTTDTQYF
TRBV18 | NA | CASSPVVSAPVNGANVLTF
TRBV11-2 | TRBD1 | CASSYGRTGTTYNEQFF